A single sample is the source of the 29 T cell receptor beta chains below, sequenced in a study of T cells in tuberculosis. Here immunoSEQ multiplex PCR was the method, and the copy in TCRdb shows in-frame clones only, minus some. Here the sample spans 20,000 to 25,000 clones, around 97% being singletons. Sequenced sample: PBMCs. Receptor source: a donor between 10 and 35 years old with latent tuberculosis or without tuberculosis infection.

The chain is built from TRBV27 and TRBJ2-7; 7 bases line up with TRBD2. The CDR3 consists of 15 residues. Germline CDR1 reads MNHEY; CDR2 reads SMNVEV (reference sequence). V lost 6 bases and J lost 3; bases outside the gene matches: 11. CDR3 region: CASREERGRGYEQYF. CDR3 sequence (DNA): TGTGCCAGCAGAGAGGAGCGGGGCAGAGGCTACGAGCAGTACTTC.

The rearrangement uses TRBV30 and TRBJ1-2; D possibly corresponds to TRBD1 (5 bases). V was clipped by 0 bases and J by 8 bases, with 16 bases between them. Germline V gene sequence: CDR1 GTSNPN, CDR2 SVGIG (reference sequence). The CDR3 is 14 residues long. The CDR3 DNA reads TGTGCCTGGAGTGTGATGAAGGGGAAGAGGGGCTACACCTTC. As protein: CAWSVMKGKRGYTF.

The chain links TRBV29-1 to TRBJ1-2; D possibly corresponds to TRBD1 (5 bases). Per the germline V gene, CDR1 is SQVTM and CDR2 is ANQGSEA. This CDR3 contains 16 residues. V lost 6 bases to trimming and J lost 3 bases, with 23 bases between them. The CDR3: CSVLPLRRGSYYGYTF. DNA for the CDR3: TGCAGCGTCCTGCCTCTTCGGAGGGGTAGCTACTATGGCTACACCTTC.

V is TRBV7-9 and J is TRBJ1-4; 11 bases are a match to TRBD1. Germline V gives CDR1 SEHNR, CDR2 FQNEAQ (reference sequence). CDR3 size: 17 residues. After removal of 2 bases from V and 0 bases from J, the junction contained 2 bases not matched to a gene. CDR3 amino acids: CASSLQGQGATNEKLFF. CDR3 bases: TGTGCCAGCAGCTTACAGGGACAGGGGGCAACTAATGAAAAACTGTTTTTT.

The chain links TRBV7-8 to TRBJ1-2, with D unclear. The CDR3 runs to 14 residues. Deletions cut 5 bases from V and 7 bases from J, with 17 bases between. Germline loops: CDR1 SGHVS, CDR2 FQNEAQ. The DNA for the CDR3 is TGTGCCAGCAGCCGGACCGGACTCAATAGTGGCTACACCTTC. It translates to CASSRTGLNSGYTF.

The chain has TRBV27 and TRBJ1-5; no clear D. The CDR3 extends over 16 amino acids. Deletions cut 2 bases from V and 4 bases from J, with 15 bases between. Germline V lookup: CDR1 MNHEY, CDR2 SMNVEV (reference sequence). This CDR3 is CASSLRGPILNQPQHF. The CDR3 DNA sequence: TGTGCCAGCAGTTTAAGAGGCCCGATTTTAAATCAGCCCCAGCATTTT.

The chain has TRBV7-2 and TRBJ1-1; D is perhaps TRBD1 (6 bases). The V end was cut by 1 base, the J end by 1 base, with 22 bases between. From germline, CDR1 is SGHTA and CDR2 FQGNSA. This CDR3 is built from 19 residues. In DNA, the CDR3 is TGTGCCAGCAGCTTAGGGGGGGGGCTTCACCCTAGGAAGAACACTGAAGCTTTCTTT. Its protein is CASSLGGGLHPRKNTEAFF.

V and J are TRBV5-4 and TRBJ1-1, with TRBD1 as a possible D gene (6 bases). V lost 7 bases to trimming and J lost 0 bases, with 13 bases between them. This CDR3 is built from 14 residues. Germline CDR1 SGHNT, CDR2 YYREEE (reference sequence). CDR3 coding DNA: TGTGCCAGCTTGGACAGCTCGTTGAACACTGAAGCTTTCTTT. Its protein is CASLDSSLNTEAFF. Full variable domain (rest looked up from reference TRBV5-4 and TRBJ1-1): ETGVTQSPTHLIKTRGQQVTLRCSSQSGHNTVSWYQQALGQGPQFIFQYYREEENGRGNFPPRFSGLQFPNYSSELNVNALELDDSALYLCASLDSSLNTEAFFGQGTRLTVV.

CDR3 in amino acids: CASSSIPGTGDEKLFF. CDR3 nucleotides: TGTGCCAGCAGCTCTATACCGGGGACAGGGGATGAAAAACTGTTTTTT. This chain uses TRBV12-1 with TRBJ1-4; the table's D call TRBD1 went unverified against the DNA. TRBV12-1 is flagged as a pseudogene. The CDR3 has 16 amino acids.

The chain is built from TRBV4-3 and TRBJ2-2; 10 bases line up with TRBD2. V lost 0 bases, J lost 3 bases, and 7 bases stayed unmatched. The CDR3 covers 18 residues. From germline, CDR1 is LGHNA and CDR2 YSLEER. CDR3 sequence: CASSQDSLAGAYTGELFF. The CDR3 region has the DNA TGCGCCAGCAGCCAAGATAGCCTAGCGGGGGCCTACACCGGGGAGCTGTTTTTT.

The gene calls are TRBV11-3 and TRBJ2-7; maybe TRBD2 (5 bases). CDR1 is SGHNT and CDR2 is YENEEA in the germline V gene. V lost 1 base and J 5 bases, leaving 6 bases between the germline ends. The CDR3 spans 12 residues. CDR3 bases: TGTGCCAGCAGCTTAGGAGGGAACGAGCAGTACTTC. Its protein is CASSLGGNEQYF.

The chain carries TRBV7-9 and TRBJ1-1; TRBD1 matches at 9 bases. V lost 2 bases, J lost 5 bases, and 9 bases stayed unmatched. The CDR3 consists of 16 residues. The germline gives CDR1 SEHNR, CDR2 FQNEAQ (reference sequence). The CDR3 DNA reads as TGTGCCAGCAGCTTACCTCGGACAGGGGTAGGAACTGAAGCTTTCTTT. Translation gives CASSLPRTGVGTEAFF. Full variable domain (rest looked up from reference TRBV7-9 and TRBJ1-1): DTGVSQNPRHKITKRGQNVTFRCDPISEHNRLYWYRQTLGQGPEFLTYFQNEAQLEKSRLLSDRFSAERPKGSFSTLEIQRTEQGDSAMYLCASSLPRTGVGTEAFFGQGTRLTVV.

This chain joins TRBV19 and TRBJ2-6; D is ambiguous. CDR1 and CDR2 from the germline V gene are LNHDA and SQIVND (reference sequence). The V end lost 0 bases, the J end lost 2 bases, and 5 bases lay between the germline ends. This CDR3 has 15 amino acids. CDR3 loop: CASSIDSPGANVLTF. The CDR3 DNA is TGTGCCAGTAGTATAGACTCCCCTGGGGCCAACGTCCTGACTTTC.

The chain employs TRBV19 and TRBJ2-7; TRBD1 might be the D (6 bases). Looked up from germline, CDR1 is LNHDA and CDR2 is SQIVND (reference sequence). This CDR3 comprises 13 residues. The V gene lost 6 bases and the J gene lost 2 bases, with 11 bases spanning the gap. CDR3 nucleotide sequence: TGTGCCAGTAGAGGACAGAACGCCTACGAGCAGTACTTC. Translation gives CASRGQNAYEQYF. Variable domain in full (rest from reference TRBV19 and TRBJ2-7): DGGITQSPKYLFRKEGQNVTLSCEQNLNHDAMYWYRQDPGQGLRLIYYSQIVNDFQKGDIAEGYSVSREKKESFPLTVTSAQKNPTAFYLCASRGQNAYEQYFGPGTRLTVT.

This clone appeared once. This chain connects TRBV9 to TRBJ2-6; 10 bases are a match to TRBD2. The length of the CDR3 is 19 residues. Looked up from germline, CDR1 is SGDLS and CDR2 is YYNGEE. Losses at the gene ends were 1 base for V and 0 bases for J; bases not matched to a gene: 7. This CDR3 is CASSVSSGSSGSGANVLTF. The CDR3 coding sequence is TGTGCCAGCAGCGTATCTAGCGGGAGTTCCGGCTCTGGGGCCAACGTCCTGACTTTC.

The J gene is TRBJ2-1, the V gene TRBV7-2; perhaps TRBD1 as D (5 bases). Germline CDR1 and CDR2: SGHTA and FQGNSA. V lost 0 bases and J 8 bases, leaving 11 bases between the germline ends. This CDR3 is built from 14 residues. In DNA form, the CDR3 reads TGTGCCAGCAGCTTAGCCAGGGTGGTCGATGAGCAGTTCTTC. Protein product: CASSLARVVDEQFF. Variable domain in full (rest from reference TRBV7-2 and TRBJ2-1): GAGVSQSPSNKVTEKGKDVELRCDPISGHTALYWYRQSLGQGLEFLIYFQGNSAPDKSGLPSDRFSAERTGGSVSTLTIQRTQQEDSAVYLCASSLARVVDEQFFGPGTRLTVL.

The chain combines TRBV10-3 with TRBJ2-4, with D possibly matching TRBD1 (5 bases). Trimming left V 6 bases short and J 0 bases short, with 12 bases between. Germline values: CDR1 ENHRY, CDR2 SYGVKD. The CDR3 contains 15 residues. This CDR3 reads CAIRGDSLAKNIQYF. Here the CDR3 DNA reads TGTGCCATCAGAGGCGACAGCTTAGCCAAAAACATTCAGTACTTC.

CDR3 DNA: TGTGCCAGCAGTGACTGGGGCAGGGGGCCAGATACGCAGTATTTT. This encodes CASSDWGRGPDTQYF. This chain links TRBV2 with TRBJ2-3; TRBD1 matches 8 bases. V lost 3 bases and J lost 4; bases outside the gene matches: 6. CDR3 size: 15 residues. Germline V CDR1 and CDR2: SNHLY, FYNNEI.

This sequence joins TRBV4-1 and TRBJ1-1; D gene unclear. Germline CDR1 and CDR2: MGHRA and YSYEKL. Trimming took off 5 bases at V and 2 bases at J, with 12 bases between the two ends. The CDR3 has 14 amino acids. CDR3 loop: CASSRHNLNTEAFF. The CDR3 region has the DNA TGCGCCAGCAGCAGACACAACTTAAACACTGAAGCTTTCTTT.

The chain carries TRBV5-3 and TRBJ1-4, with D perhaps matching TRBD1 (6 bases). TRBV5-3 is treated as an ORF (open reading frame) with a function not yet certain. V shed 1 base and J shed 4 bases, with 14 bases lying between them. The CDR3 contains 16 residues. The CDR3 DNA reads TGTGCCAGAAGCTTGTGTCGGGGACACGGTAATGAAAAACTGTTTTTT. Translation gives CARSLCRGHGNEKLFF.

V gene TRBV27 combines with J gene TRBJ2-1; 8 bases align to TRBD2. Trimming cost V 7 bases and J 7 bases; bases outside gene matches: 15. There are 16 residues in the CDR3. Germline CDR1 reads MNHEY; CDR2 reads SMNVEV (reference sequence). The CDR3 is CASTIIGPAGVNEQFF. Written as DNA, the CDR3 is TGTGCCAGCACCATCATAGGGCCAGCGGGAGTAAATGAGCAGTTCTTC.

The chain employs TRBV21-1 and TRBJ1-5; TRBD1 reflects the table's D call only, with no check against the DNA. TRBV21-1 is noted as a pseudogene. The CDR3 has 17 amino acids. CDR3 in amino acids: CASTPDTQGRYNQPQHF. The CDR3 DNA sequence: TGTGCCAGCACCCCGGACACGCAAGGGCGTTATAATCAGCCCCAGCATTTT.

This chain joins TRBV19 and TRBJ1-5, with 10 bases aligning to TRBD1. From germline, CDR1 is LNHDA and CDR2 SQIVND (reference sequence). The CDR3 has 17 residues. Trimming removed 6 bases from V and 4 bases from J; junction bases left unmatched: 12. The CDR3 loop reads CASSDRDRGFSNQPQHF. The CDR3 nucleotides are TGTGCCAGTAGCGATCGGGACAGGGGTTTTTCTAATCAGCCCCAGCATTTT. The full variable domain, rest sourced from reference TRBV19 and TRBJ1-5, is DGGITQSPKYLFRKEGQNVTLSCEQNLNHDAMYWYRQDPGQGLRLIYYSQIVNDFQKGDIAEGYSVSREKKESFPLTVTSAQKNPTAFYLCASSDRDRGFSNQPQHFGDGTRLSIL.

The chain combines TRBV30 with TRBJ1-6, with 11 bases identical to TRBD1. Germline CDR1 and CDR2: GTSNPN and SVGIG (reference sequence). The V segment lost 4 bases and the J segment 2 bases; nucleotides outside the gene matches: 7. This CDR3 is 17 amino acids long. The CDR3 sequence is CAWTRGTGGPYNSPLHF. In DNA form, the CDR3 reads TGTGCCTGGACTCGAGGGACAGGGGGGCCCTATAATTCACCCCTCCACTTT. Looking up the rest from reference TRBV30 and TRBJ1-6 gives the full variable domain: SQTIHQWPATLVQPVGSPLSLECTVEGTSNPNLYWYRQAAGRGLQLLFYSVGIGQISSEVPQNLSASRPQDRQFILSSKKLLLSDSGFYLCAWTRGTGGPYNSPLHFGNGTRLTVT.

V and J are TRBV18 and TRBJ1-4; D is uncertain. V shed 1 base and J shed 8 bases, with 11 bases lying between them. The length of the CDR3 is 14 residues. The germline V gene has CDR1 KGHSH and CDR2 LQKENI. In DNA, the CDR3 is TGTGCCAGCTCACCACGGCGGGGAGAGGAAAAACTGTTTTTT. Translated: CASSPRRGEEKLFF.

V usage is TRBV5-6 and J usage is TRBJ1-1; no firm D call. Trimming took 0 bases from V and 3 from J, leaving 6 bases between them. CDR3 length: 13 residues. Germline values: CDR1 SGHDT, CDR2 YYEEEE. CDR3 residues: CASSLVADTEAFF. CDR3 in DNA: TGTGCCAGCAGCTTGGTGGCAGACACTGAAGCTTTCTTT.

This rearrangement joins TRBV7-9 to TRBJ2-7; 7 positions agree with TRBD2. J gave up 0 bases and V 4 bases, and 3 bases lay outside the gene matches. The germline CDR1 and CDR2 sequences are SEHNR and FQNEAQ (reference sequence). The CDR3 contains 14 residues. The CDR3 nucleotides are TGTGCCAGCAGCTCCGGACTAGTCTCCTACGAGCAGTACTTC. Residues: CASSSGLVSYEQYF.

The CDR3 sequence: CASSLQGAGQPQHF. DNA of the CDR3: TGTGCCAGCAGCTTACAGGGGGCGGGTCAGCCCCAGCATTTT. The chain joins TRBV5-6 to TRBJ1-5; 9 bases map to TRBD1. Germline CDR1 and CDR2: SGHDT and YYEEEE. With V trimmed by 2 bases and J by 6 bases, 3 bases remained unmatched. This CDR3 comprises 14 residues.

The V gene is TRBV5-1, the J gene TRBJ2-1; 9 bases fit TRBD2. After removal of 1 base from V and 6 bases from J, the junction contained 8 bases not matched to a gene. Germline assignment: CDR1 SGHRS and CDR2 YFSETQ. The CDR3 totals 16 residues. The CDR3 is CASSLLTAGGPNEQFF. CDR3 DNA: TGCGCCAGCAGCTTGTTGACGGCGGGAGGGCCCAATGAGCAGTTCTTC.